This TCR beta chain was captured in a study of a mutant IDH1 vaccine in newly diagnosed glioma. Study information: Former treatment meant radiotherapy, temozolomide, or both; the majority had gotten both. Findings and limits, study-wide: Of all patients, around 94% showed vaccine-induced immune responses. Changes in the top peripheral T cell clonotypes seemingly had no bearing on pseudoprogression.

Sequenced by immunoSEQ multiplex PCR; TCRdb stores in-frame clones only, minus some. This sample yields about 54,000 clones, of which more than 75% are seen a single time; under 1.5% belongs to the top ten. On this clone itself: Antigen specificity is unknown.

Unmatched junction bases numbered 11, after V lost 6 bases and J lost 10 bases. Germline V gene sequence: CDR1 KGHSH, CDR2 LQKENI. CDR3 length equals 13 residues. Indicated time point: week 23, last vaccination. Each vaccine dose was 300 ug of mutant IDH1 20-mer peptide, with topical imiquimod. The TCR was taken from a man aged 35 to 55 with glioma. V gene TRBV18 combines with J gene TRBJ1-1, with 7 nucleotides matching TRBD1. Source: PBMCs, taken from a glioma patient whose treatment included an IDH1 peptide vaccine. In DNA, the CDR3 is TGTGCCAGCTCTGAACTTAGGGGGCACTCAGCTTTCTTT. This translates into CASSELRGHSAFF.